The 3 T cell receptor beta chains below come from one sample, sequenced in a study of cytomegalovirus exposure and HLA in healthy donors. The study ran its PCR with 60 Vbeta and 13 Jbeta primers. The method was immunoSEQ multiplex PCR; TCRdb's version includes in-frame clones alone and lacks a portion of them. The sample includes roughly 72,000 clones. The sequenced sample consisted of PBMCs. The receptors shown here come from a man between 18 and 35 years old in good health and CMV-seropositive.

The V call is TRBV6-7, the J call TRBJ1-2; 8 bases align to TRBD1. TRBV6-7 belongs to the ORF category, with a function that is uncertain. The CDR3 totals 13 residues. V dropped 7 bases and J dropped 4; count of bases not matched to a gene: 5. CDR3 region: CASMRQGSYGYTF. CDR3 nucleotides: TGTGCCAGCATGAGACAGGGGAGCTATGGCTACACCTTC.

The chain recombines TRBV19 with TRBJ2-6; TRBD2 matches 7 bases. The germline V gene encodes CDR1 LNHDA and CDR2 SQIVND (reference sequence). The ends lost 1 base at V and 0 bases at J; junction bases unmatched: 0. This CDR3 comprises 16 residues. This CDR3 reads CASSIAGGSGANVLTF. Written as DNA, the CDR3 is TGTGCCAGTAGTATAGCGGGAGGCTCTGGGGCCAACGTCCTGACTTTC. Supplemented by reference TRBV19 and TRBJ2-6, the full variable domain reads DGGITQSPKYLFRKEGQNVTLSCEQNLNHDAMYWYRQDPGQGLRLIYYSQIVNDFQKGDIAEGYSVSREKKESFPLTVTSAQKNPTAFYLCASSIAGGSGANVLTFGAGSRLTVL.

J is TRBJ1-2 and V is TRBV6-6; D is perhaps TRBD1 (6 bases). The CDR3 totals 15 residues. Trimming took 0 bases from V and 4 from J, leaving 12 bases between them. Looked up from germline, CDR1 is MNHNY and CDR2 is SVGAGI (reference sequence). CDR3 sequence: CASSYSSGQSYGYTF. The CDR3 coding sequence is TGTGCCAGCAGTTACTCTTCTGGACAGTCCTATGGCTACACCTTC.